The following is a TCR beta chain sequence with its context. This CDR3 spans 14 amino acids. Germline values: CDR1 LGHDT, CDR2 YNNKEL (reference sequence). Deletions cut 0 bases from V and 1 base from J, with 4 bases between. The protocol was immunoSEQ multiplex PCR, while the TCRdb copy is restricted to in-frame clones and leaves out a portion. The sample lists roughly 200,000 clones, around 83% occurring once. This sample was taken from a study of blood T cell repertoires in COVID-19. The chain links TRBV3-1 (or the pseudogene TRBV3-2) to TRBJ1-5, with unresolved D. Sequenced input: PBMCs or T cells enriched from blood (not recorded which). This receptor was identified in a middle-aged man who had recovered from COVID-19. The CDR3 is CASSQDGSNQPQHF. The CDR3 nucleotides are TGTGCCAGCAGCCAAGATGGCAGCAATCAGCCCCAGCATTTT.